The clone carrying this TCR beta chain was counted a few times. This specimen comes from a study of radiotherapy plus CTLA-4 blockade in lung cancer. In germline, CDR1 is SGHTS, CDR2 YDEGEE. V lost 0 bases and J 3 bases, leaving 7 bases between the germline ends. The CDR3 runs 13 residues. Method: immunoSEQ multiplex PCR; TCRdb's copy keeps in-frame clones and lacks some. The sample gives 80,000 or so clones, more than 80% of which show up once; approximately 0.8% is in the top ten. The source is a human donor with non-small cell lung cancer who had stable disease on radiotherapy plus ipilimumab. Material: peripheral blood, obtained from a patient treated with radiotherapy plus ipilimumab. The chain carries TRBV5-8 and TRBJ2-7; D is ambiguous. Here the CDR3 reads CASSLANDYEQYF. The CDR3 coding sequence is TGTGCCAGCAGCTTGGCCAACGACTACGAGCAGTACTTC. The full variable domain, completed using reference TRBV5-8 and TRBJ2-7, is EAGVTQSPTHLIKTRGQQATLRCSPISGHTSVYWYQQALGLGLQFLLWYDEGEERNRGNFPPRFSGRQFPNYSSELNVNALELEDSALYLCASSLANDYEQYFGPGTRLTVT.